Below, 8 T cell receptor beta chains from the same sample are listed, as sequenced in a study of cytomegalovirus exposure and HLA in healthy donors. The PCR employed 60 Vbeta primers together with 13 Jbeta primers. Sequencing used immunoSEQ multiplex PCR; TCRdb keeps in-frame clones, though not all of them. The sample shows 100,000 to 150,000 clones, over 15% of them seen only once. The sequenced sample consisted of PBMCs. The origin of the receptors is a female donor in good health and CMV-seropositive.

The J gene is TRBJ1-2, the V gene TRBV2; the match to TRBD1 covers 8 bases. The ends lost 6 bases at V and 7 bases at J; junction bases unmatched: 1. This CDR3 is built from 11 residues. Germline CDR1 reads SNHLY; CDR2 reads FYNNEI. CDR3: CASSDRGGYTF. CDR3 sequence (DNA): TGTGCCAGCAGCGACAGGGGTGGCTACACCTTC. The full variable domain, rest sourced from reference TRBV2 and TRBJ1-2, is EPEVTQTPSHQVTQMGQEVILRCVPISNHLYFYWYRQILGQKVEFLVSFYNNEISEKSEIFDDQFSVERPDGSNFTLKIRSTKLEDSAMYFCASSDRGGYTFGSGTRLTVV.

This clone was seen a handful of times. The rearrangement uses TRBV4-2 and TRBJ2-7, with D possibly being TRBD2 (6 bases). The CDR3 has 14 amino acids. In germline, CDR1 is LGHNA, CDR2 YNFKEQ. V dropped 0 bases and J dropped 0 bases, with 6 bases sitting between them. CDR3 DNA: TGTGCCAGCAGCCAAGAGGAGGGCTCCTACGAGCAGTACTTC. This gives the protein CASSQEEGSYEQYF.

The rearrangement links TRBV19 to TRBJ2-1; 8 bases are a match to TRBD2. Germline lookup yields CDR1 LNHDA and CDR2 SQIVND (reference sequence). This CDR3 spans 14 amino acids. Unmatched junction bases numbered 4, after V lost 3 bases and J lost 6 bases. In DNA form, the CDR3 reads TGTGCCAGTAGTATTAGCGGGAAGGGCAATGAGCAGTTCTTC. Protein: CASSISGKGNEQFF.

This clone came up a few times. The J gene is TRBJ1-3, the V gene TRBV30, with D tentatively TRBD1 (6 bases). The ends were cut back, 7 bases at V and 0 bases at J, with 13 bases in the middle. Germline CDR1 and CDR2: GTSNPN and SVGIG (reference sequence). CDR3 length: 14 residues. This CDR3 reads CASDSLDSGNTIYF. CDR3 nucleotides: TGTGCCTCGGACAGCCTCGACTCTGGAAACACCATATATTTT.

There are a few counts of this clone. The J gene is TRBJ2-1, the V gene TRBV9; 8 bases are shared with TRBD2. The CDR3 spans 15 residues. Germline CDR1 and CDR2: SGDLS and YYNGEE. V was pared by 0 bases and J by 6 bases, with 5 bases of the junction left unmatched. The CDR3 sequence is CASSVVELAVNEQFF. CDR3 DNA sequence: TGTGCCAGCAGCGTAGTAGAACTAGCGGTCAATGAGCAGTTCTTC.

CDR3 residues: CASSLVLGTSGVQYF. CDR3 DNA: TGTGCCAGCAGCTTAGTATTAGGGACTTCGGGAGTCCAGTACTTC. The V call is TRBV11-1, the J call TRBJ2-7, with D possibly TRBD2 on 6 matching bases. Trimming took off 1 base at V and 10 bases at J, with 20 bases between the two ends. Germline-derived CDR1 and CDR2 are SGHAT and FQDESV (reference sequence). The CDR3 sequence is 15 residues long.

The chain uses TRBV6-6 and TRBJ1-2, with unresolved D. Germline V gives CDR1 MNHNY, CDR2 SVGAGI (reference sequence). The CDR3 covers 16 residues. V lost 5 bases and J 3 bases, leaving 19 bases between the germline ends. The CDR3 DNA follows: TGTGCCAGCAGTACAAGAGGACGGGATCCTCACTATGGCTACACCTTC. Its translation is CASSTRGRDPHYGYTF.

The chain joins TRBV29-1 to TRBJ2-7, with D possibly matching TRBD1 (6 bases). CDR3 length: 13 residues. V was pared by 7 bases and J by 0 bases, with 13 bases between. Germline V gene lookup returns CDR1 SQVTM and CDR2 ANQGSEA. CDR3: CSGQTGTSYEQYF. The CDR3, as DNA: TGCAGCGGTCAAACAGGGACCTCCTACGAGCAGTACTTC.